This paragraph covers one T cell receptor (beta chain) sequence. The antigen is undetermined. Clones were sequenced by immunoSEQ multiplex PCR, and TCRdb holds only the in-frame ones, with some missing. The sample has 400,000 to 450,000 clones, 92% seen once; the top ten hold about 1.7%. CDR1 is LNHDA and CDR2 is SQIVND in the germline V gene (reference sequence). Trimming took off 4 bases at V and 7 bases at J, with 13 bases between the two ends. The CDR3 has 13 residues. The sample comes from a study of Ad26.COV2.S vaccination and SARS-CoV-2 variants. Study-wide context: Recipients of Ad26.COV2.S got it intramuscularly, once or twice 56 days apart. Overall study findings and caveats: Reportedly, after vaccination the spike-specific CD8+ and CD4+ T cell responses displayed substantial breadth. Those who received vaccine or placebo ended up with similar non-spike TCR breadth.

Treatment reported: approximately 18 received Ad26.COV2.S at low or high dose, single or two shots; roughly five received placebo; per-sample allocation not given. All samples were drawn on day 63, counting from the first vaccine or placebo injection. A Boston donor was an adult aged 18-55 years. The TCR comes from a person between 18 and 65 years old who received the Ad26.COV2.S COVID-19 vaccine or a placebo. The specimen comprised peripheral blood, sampled in a trial of Ad26.COV2.S vaccine versus placebo. V usage is TRBV19 and J usage is TRBJ1-2; D ambiguous. The CDR3 is CASSTMAAAGYTF. The CDR3, as DNA: TGTGCCAGTAGTACAATGGCGGCGGCTGGCTACACCTTC.